Each of the 29 T cell receptor beta chains below was sequenced from the same sample in a study of blood T cell repertoires in COVID-19. Libraries were prepared by immunoSEQ multiplex PCR; TCRdb keeps only in-frame clonotypes and omits some of them. The sample has some 300,000 clones; 90% are singletons. The sequencing sample was made of peripheral blood. The receptors were sampled from a woman in her fifties or sixties with COVID-19, enrolled during active disease.

The count of this clone is one. The chain recombines TRBV18 with TRBJ2-2; 7 bases align to TRBD1. The CDR3 has 16 residues. Germline V CDR1 and CDR2: KGHSH, LQKENI. The junction had 5 bases not matched to a gene; V was cut back by 3 bases and J by 1 base. DNA for the CDR3: TGTGCCAGCTCACCGACCGGGACAGTGAACACCGGGGAGCTGTTTTTT. This codes for CASSPTGTVNTGELFF.

The chain combines TRBV5-1 with TRBJ1-3, with 7 bases identical to TRBD1. V lost 7 bases, J lost 0 bases, and 10 bases stayed unmatched. Germline CDR1 SGHRS, CDR2 YFSETQ. This CDR3 comprises 16 residues. CDR3 bases: TGCGCCAGCTCTCTTAACAGGGGAAGCTCTGGAAACACCATATATTTT. This translates into CASSLNRGSSGNTIYF.

This sequence joins TRBV19 and TRBJ1-3; D is perhaps TRBD1 (6 bases). Germline V gene data show CDR1 as LNHDA and CDR2 as SQIVND (reference sequence). The CDR3 runs 14 residues. V was shortened by 4 bases and J by 8 bases, with 15 bases between the two germline ends. CDR3 sequence reads: CASSSQGFVDTIYF. In DNA form, the CDR3 reads TGTGCCAGTAGTAGTCAGGGGTTTGTCGACACCATATATTTT.

This rearrangement joins TRBV11-2 to TRBJ1-1; D is ambiguous. The CDR3 sequence is 14 residues long. CDR1 and CDR2 from the germline V gene are SGHAT and FQNNGV. The V end was cut by 1 base, the J end by 4 bases, with 10 bases between. The CDR3, as DNA: TGTGCCAGCAGCTTAGCAGCCCCGGGCACTGAAGCTTTCTTT. It translates to CASSLAAPGTEAFF.

The CDR3, as DNA: TGTGCCAGCAGTTACTCCACAGGGTCTGGCTACGAGCAGTACTTC. Translated: CASSYSTGSGYEQYF. The V gene is TRBV6-5, the J gene TRBJ2-7; D is possibly TRBD1 (6 bases). The V and J ends lost 0 bases and 3 bases respectively, with 12 bases between them. There are 15 residues in the CDR3. Germline CDR1 MNHEY, CDR2 SVGAGI.

The chain carries TRBV5-1 and TRBJ2-1, with D possibly TRBD1 on 6 matching bases. The germline V and J ends were trimmed by 5 bases and 7 bases, with 13 bases remaining between them. The CDR3 has 13 residues. Germline loops: CDR1 SGHRS, CDR2 YFSETQ. The CDR3 reads CASRQGLQNEQFF. CDR3 bases: TGCGCCAGCAGGCAGGGGCTACAGAATGAGCAGTTCTTC.

The rearrangement links TRBV5-5 to TRBJ2-5; D possibly corresponds to TRBD1 (5 bases). Germline assignment: CDR1 SGHKS and CDR2 YYEKEE (reference sequence). The V and J ends lost 5 bases and 5 bases respectively, with 10 bases between them. The length of the CDR3 is 12 residues. CDR3 in amino acids: CASSRGKETQYF. For the CDR3, the DNA is TGTGCCAGCAGTAGGGGCAAGGAGACCCAGTACTTC.

The chain is built from TRBV2 and TRBJ2-5; TRBD1 matches at 9 bases. CDR3 length: 15 amino acids. Germline trimming cut 6 bases from V and 7 bases from J; bases unmatched to any gene: 12. Germline CDR1 SNHLY, CDR2 FYNNEI. CDR3 bases: TGTGCCAGCAGCCTATTAGGACAGGGGCCAGGGACCCAGTACTTC. Protein: CASSLLGQGPGTQYF.

V is TRBV12-5 and J is TRBJ2-1; a possible D gene is TRBD2 (6 bases). Germline CDR1 LGHNT, CDR2 FRNRAP. Trimming stripped 1 base from V and 15 bases from J, with 19 bases between. This CDR3 is built from 14 residues. In DNA, the CDR3 is TGTGCTAGTGGTTTGGCCCCCGGCGGGGACGGGCCGTTCTTC. Translating gives CASGLAPGGDGPFF.

The chain links TRBV7-2 to TRBJ1-1; D remains ambiguous. The CDR3 is made up of 15 amino acids. Per germline, CDR1 SGHTA and CDR2 FQGNSA. V gave up 5 bases and J gave up 6 bases, with 19 bases separating them. The CDR3 region has the DNA TGTGCCAGCAGCACAAGACCCCCCGGGAGCCCTGAAGCTTTCTTT. Protein: CASSTRPPGSPEAFF.

The chain joins TRBV30 to TRBJ2-7; 9 bases are shared with TRBD1. This CDR3 contains 14 residues. The J segment lost 5 bases and the V segment lost 5 bases, leaving 10 bases of the junction unmatched. Per germline, CDR1 GTSNPN and CDR2 SVGIG (reference sequence). The DNA of the CDR3 is TGTGCCTGGGCGGCCGGGACAGGGAACGACGAGCAGTACTTC. The encoded protein is CAWAAGTGNDEQYF.

This rearrangement joins TRBV2 to TRBJ1-5; the D gene is possibly TRBD1 (6 bases). V was pared by 7 bases and J by 0 bases, with 13 bases between. Germline CDR1 and CDR2: SNHLY and FYNNEI. This CDR3 has 15 residues. The CDR3 DNA sequence: TGTGCCAGCACAAGGAGGGGGGGTAGCAATCAGCCCCAGCATTTT. It yields the protein CASTRRGGSNQPQHF.

J is TRBJ1-1 and V is TRBV18; maybe TRBD1 (6 bases). The CDR3 is made up of 14 amino acids. V was clipped by 6 bases and J by 1 base, with 12 bases between them. The germline CDR1 and CDR2 sequences are KGHSH and LQKENI. The CDR3 DNA is TGTGCCAGCTCCCTCGGACAGACGAACACTGAAGCTTTCTTT. Protein product: CASSLGQTNTEAFF.

The chain joins TRBV5-6 to TRBJ1-1; 9 bases are shared with TRBD1. Trimming took 4 bases from V and 5 from J; bases not matched to a gene: 12. CDR1 and CDR2 (germline): SGHDT, YYEEEE. The CDR3 consists of 16 residues. The CDR3 bases are TGTGCCAGCAGCCCTAGGCGGGACAGGGTATCGACTGAAGCTTTCTTT. Translating it yields CASSPRRDRVSTEAFF. The whole variable domain, remainder taken from reference TRBV5-6 and TRBJ1-1, is DAGVTQSPTHLIKTRGQQVTLRCSPKSGHDTVSWYQQALGQGPQFIFQYYEEEERQRGNFPDRFSGHQFPNYSSELNVNALLLGDSALYLCASSPRRDRVSTEAFFGQGTRLTVV.

This chain uses TRBV19 with TRBJ2-7; D perhaps matches TRBD2 (6 bases). V was pared by 1 base and J by 2 bases, with 9 bases between. The CDR3 contains 14 residues. The germline V gene encodes CDR1 LNHDA and CDR2 SQIVND (reference sequence). In nucleotides, the CDR3 is TGTGCCAGTAGTATAGCCGGGAGAGCCTACGAGCAGTACTTC. Translating it yields CASSIAGRAYEQYF. Complete variable domain (other parts from reference TRBV19 and TRBJ2-7): DGGITQSPKYLFRKEGQNVTLSCEQNLNHDAMYWYRQDPGQGLRLIYYSQIVNDFQKGDIAEGYSVSREKKESFPLTVTSAQKNPTAFYLCASSIAGRAYEQYFGPGTRLTVT.

This chain joins TRBV21-1 and TRBJ2-5; the table's D call, TRBD2, has no DNA check behind it. TRBV21-1 is assigned pseudogene status. The CDR3 length is 17 residues. CDR3 coding DNA: TGTGCCAGCAGCACTCCTCGACTAGCGGGAGTTTGGGAGACCCAGTACTTC. Its translation: CASSTPRLAGVWETQYF.

The chain's CDR3 is CASSSTGSNDEKLFF. Written as DNA, the CDR3 is TGTGCCAGCAGCTCGACCGGGAGTAACGATGAAAAACTGTTTTTT. J is TRBJ1-4 and V is TRBV5-4; D not certain. Germline V gives CDR1 SGHNT, CDR2 YYREEE (reference sequence). The CDR3 contains 15 residues. V dropped 3 bases and J dropped 6 bases, with 15 bases sitting between them.

CDR3 region: CASSSGTGGARNIQYF. CDR3 DNA sequence: TGTGCCAGCAGCTCAGGGACAGGGGGCGCGAGGAACATTCAGTACTTC. V is TRBV7-2 and J is TRBJ2-4; TRBD1 matches at 12 bases. Per germline, CDR1 SGHTA and CDR2 FQGNSA. V lost 4 bases, J lost 7 bases, and 8 bases stayed unmatched. The CDR3 consists of 16 residues.

As DNA, the CDR3 is TGTGCCAGCAGCACGCCTGGACAGGAGGTTAACTATGGCTACACCTTC. Protein: CASSTPGQEVNYGYTF. The genes are TRBV5-4 and TRBJ1-2; 7 bases agree with TRBD1. Trimming cost V 4 bases and J 1 base; bases outside gene matches: 10. The germline gives CDR1 SGHNT, CDR2 YYREEE (reference sequence). This CDR3 comprises 16 residues.

The chain links TRBV19 to TRBJ1-2; D not resolved. The germline CDR1 and CDR2 sequences are LNHDA and SQIVND (reference sequence). V was cut by 5 bases and J by 3 bases, with 16 bases left in between. The CDR3 runs 15 residues. CDR3 sequence (DNA): TGTGCCAGTAGTCCGTCTGTGAGAGTGGACTATGGCTACACCTTC. Its protein is CASSPSVRVDYGYTF.

The chain joins TRBV7-2 to TRBJ2-5; D may be TRBD1 (6 bases). The CDR3 length is 15 residues. Germline V gene lookup returns CDR1 SGHTA and CDR2 FQGNSA. V was pared by 6 bases and J by 3 bases, with 17 bases between. The DNA of the CDR3 is TGTGCCAGCAGGCGAACAGGGATCGGGGAAGAGACCCAGTACTTC. Translated, it gives CASRRTGIGEETQYF. Based on the CDR3 plus reference TRBV7-2 and TRBJ2-5, the full variable domain is GAGVSQSPSNKVTEKGKDVELRCDPISGHTALYWYRQSLGQGLEFLIYFQGNSAPDKSGLPSDRFSAERTGGSVSTLTIQRTQQEDSAVYLCASRRTGIGEETQYFGPGTRLLVL.

This sequence joins TRBV7-9 and TRBJ2-1; TRBD2 is a possible D gene (5 bases). There are 11 residues in the CDR3. Looked up from germline, CDR1 is SEHNR and CDR2 is FQNEAQ (reference sequence). Trimming stripped 5 bases from V and 12 bases from J, with 11 bases between. CDR3 protein: CASSLVEGQFF. In DNA, the CDR3 is TGTGCCAGCAGCCTAGTAGAGGGGCAGTTCTTC.

The chain couples TRBV19 to TRBJ2-4; TRBD1 agrees at 8 bases. V was clipped by 6 bases and J by 0 bases; unmatched bases: 4. CDR3 length: 15 residues. The germline CDR1 and CDR2 sequences are LNHDA and SQIVND (reference sequence). CDR3 loop: CASRQGAPAKNIQYF. Here the CDR3 DNA reads TGTGCCAGTAGGCAGGGGGCCCCAGCCAAAAACATTCAGTACTTC.

The DNA for the CDR3 is TGTGCCAGCGGGGGGGTAGGCTACACCGGGGAGCTGTTTTTT. As protein: CASGGVGYTGELFF. The chain uses TRBV25-1 and TRBJ2-2; TRBD2 matches at 7 bases. This CDR3 has 14 amino acids. Germline values: CDR1 MGHDK, CDR2 SYGVNS. Trimming took 8 bases from V and 3 from J; bases not matched to a gene: 6.

The rearrangement links TRBV11-3 to TRBJ1-1, with D unclear. V was clipped by 1 base and J by 4 bases, with 10 bases between them. The CDR3 totals 14 residues. In germline, CDR1 is SGHNT, CDR2 YENEEA. In nucleotides, the CDR3 is TGTGCCAGCAGCTTAGCACTTACGGGCACTGAAGCTTTCTTT. The encoded protein is CASSLALTGTEAFF.

In this sample, this clone turned up once. The rearrangement links TRBV11-2 to TRBJ2-3; a possible D gene is TRBD2 (5 bases). Per germline, CDR1 SGHAT and CDR2 FQNNGV. V lost 3 bases and J 0 bases, leaving 7 bases between the germline ends. This CDR3 contains 14 residues. The CDR3 sequence is CASSFAGSTDTQYF. For the CDR3, the DNA is TGTGCCAGCAGCTTTGCGGGCAGCACAGATACGCAGTATTTT.

V gene TRBV27 combines with J gene TRBJ1-6; TRBD1 aligns across 10 bases. Germline CDR1 is MNHEY and CDR2 is SMNVEV (reference sequence). V gave up 2 bases and J gave up 2 bases; unmatched junction bases: 3. This CDR3 has 17 residues. This chain's CDR3 is CASSLRGTGAYNSPLHF. The CDR3 coding sequence is TGTGCCAGCAGTTTAAGGGGGACAGGGGCCTATAATTCACCCCTCCACTTT.

The rearrangement joins TRBV19 to TRBJ1-5, with 8 nucleotides matching TRBD1. The junction had 7 bases not matched to a gene; V was cut back by 7 bases and J by 2 bases. The V gene's germline CDR1 is LNHDA and CDR2 SQIVND (reference sequence). The CDR3 is 15 amino acids. In nucleotides, the CDR3 is TGTGCCAGTACTCCGCCGGGACAGGGCAATCAGCCCCAGCATTTT. Amino acids: CASTPPGQGNQPQHF.

The rearrangement uses TRBV5-1 and TRBJ2-1; 11 positions agree with TRBD2. This CDR3 is built from 18 residues. Losses at the gene ends were 2 bases for V and 8 bases for J; bases not matched to a gene: 15. The germline V gene encodes CDR1 SGHRS and CDR2 YFSETQ. CDR3 sequence: CASSLRGLTSGSRYEQFF. The CDR3, as DNA: TGCGCCAGCAGCTTACGGGGCCTTACTAGCGGGAGTAGGTATGAGCAGTTCTTC.